Sequencing of this T cell receptor (beta chain) was carried out in a study of T cells after yellow fever vaccination. This CDR3 region has 13 residues. Deletions cut 7 bases from V and 0 bases from J, with 8 bases between. Germline CDR1 reads SGHRS; CDR2 reads YFSETQ. TCRdb called the 5' RACE reads again in MiXCR, with one record for every CDR3 protein. The sample yields about 360,000 distinct CDR3 sequences, about 6.2% seen once. The sample here was PBMCs, taken 5 days after the yellow fever booster vaccination. V and J are TRBV5-1 and TRBJ2-1; D is undetermined. The TCR sequence derives from a man aged 30 to 45 who received the YFV17D yellow fever vaccine. This CDR3 is CASGKGSYNEQFF. CDR3 coding DNA: TGCGCCAGCGGGAAGGGCTCCTACAATGAGCAGTTCTTC.